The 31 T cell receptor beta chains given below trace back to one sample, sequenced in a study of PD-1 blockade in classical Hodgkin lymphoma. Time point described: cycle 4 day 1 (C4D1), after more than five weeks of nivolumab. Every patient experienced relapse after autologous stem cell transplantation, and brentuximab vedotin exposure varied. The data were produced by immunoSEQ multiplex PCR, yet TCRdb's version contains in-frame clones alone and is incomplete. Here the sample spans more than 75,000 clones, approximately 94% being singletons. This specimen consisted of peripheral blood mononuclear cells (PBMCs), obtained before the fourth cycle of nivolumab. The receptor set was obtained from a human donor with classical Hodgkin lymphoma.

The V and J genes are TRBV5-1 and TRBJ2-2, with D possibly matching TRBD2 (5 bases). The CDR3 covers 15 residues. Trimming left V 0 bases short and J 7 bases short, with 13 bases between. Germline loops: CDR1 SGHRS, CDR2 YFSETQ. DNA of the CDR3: TGCGCCAGCAGCTTGGAAGTAGTGGGGAGCGGGGAGCTGTTTTTT. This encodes CASSLEVVGSGELFF.

The CDR3 sequence is CASSFLRPTVYNEQFF. The CDR3 nucleotides are TGTGCCAGCAGTTTCCTCAGGCCCACCGTCTACAATGAGCAGTTCTTC. This chain uses TRBV27 with TRBJ2-1; D remains ambiguous. The germline V gene encodes CDR1 MNHEY and CDR2 SMNVEV (reference sequence). V lost 3 bases, J lost 3 bases, and 15 bases lay in between. CDR3 length equals 16 residues.

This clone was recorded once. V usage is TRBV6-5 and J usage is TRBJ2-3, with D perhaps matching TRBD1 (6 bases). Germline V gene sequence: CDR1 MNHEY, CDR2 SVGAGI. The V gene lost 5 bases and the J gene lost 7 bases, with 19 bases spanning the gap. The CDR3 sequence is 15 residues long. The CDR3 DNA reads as TGTGCCAGCAGTGACTTACAGGGTGGGAAATATACGCAGTATTTT. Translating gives CASSDLQGGKYTQYF.

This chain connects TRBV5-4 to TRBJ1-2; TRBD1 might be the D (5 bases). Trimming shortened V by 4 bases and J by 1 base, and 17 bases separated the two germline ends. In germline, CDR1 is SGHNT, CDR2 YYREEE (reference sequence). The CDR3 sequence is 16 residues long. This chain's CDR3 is CASSPPWGDYNYGYTF. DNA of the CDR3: TGTGCCAGCAGCCCCCCGTGGGGGGATTATAACTATGGCTACACCTTC.

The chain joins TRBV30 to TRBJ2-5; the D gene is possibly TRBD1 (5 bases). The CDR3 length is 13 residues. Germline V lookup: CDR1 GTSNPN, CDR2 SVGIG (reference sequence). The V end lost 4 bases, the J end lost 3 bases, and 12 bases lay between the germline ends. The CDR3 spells CAWTKTGEETQYF. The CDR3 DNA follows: TGTGCCTGGACAAAAACAGGAGAAGAGACCCAGTACTTC.

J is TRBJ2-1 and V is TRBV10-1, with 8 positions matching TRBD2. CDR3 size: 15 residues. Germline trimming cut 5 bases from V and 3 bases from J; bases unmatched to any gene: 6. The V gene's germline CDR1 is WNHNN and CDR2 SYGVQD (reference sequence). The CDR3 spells CASSPSGRIYNEQFF. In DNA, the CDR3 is TGCGCCAGCAGTCCCAGCGGGAGAATCTACAATGAGCAGTTCTTC.

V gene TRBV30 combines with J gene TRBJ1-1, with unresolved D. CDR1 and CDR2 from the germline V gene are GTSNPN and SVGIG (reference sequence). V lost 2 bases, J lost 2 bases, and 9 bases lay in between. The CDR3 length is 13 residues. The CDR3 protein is CAWSPGFNTEAFF. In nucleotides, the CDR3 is TGTGCCTGGAGTCCCGGCTTTAACACTGAAGCTTTCTTT.

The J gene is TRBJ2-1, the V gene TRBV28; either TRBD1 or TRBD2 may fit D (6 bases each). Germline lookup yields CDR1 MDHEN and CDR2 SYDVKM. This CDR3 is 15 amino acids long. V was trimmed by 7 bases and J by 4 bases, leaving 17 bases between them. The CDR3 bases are TGTGCCAGCAATCCTCGAACAGGGACTTACAATGAGCAGTTCTTC. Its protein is CASNPRTGTYNEQFF.

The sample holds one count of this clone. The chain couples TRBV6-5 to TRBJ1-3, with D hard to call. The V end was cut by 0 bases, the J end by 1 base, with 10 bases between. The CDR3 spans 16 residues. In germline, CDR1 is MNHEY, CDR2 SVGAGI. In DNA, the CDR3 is TGTGCCAGCAGTTACTCGTCCTCAGCATCTGGAAACACCATATATTTT. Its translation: CASSYSSSASGNTIYF.

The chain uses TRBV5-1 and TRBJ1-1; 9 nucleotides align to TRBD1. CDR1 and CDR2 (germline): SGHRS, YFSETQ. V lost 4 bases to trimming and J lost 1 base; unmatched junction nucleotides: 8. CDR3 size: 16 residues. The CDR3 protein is CASSLDRGLTNTEAFF. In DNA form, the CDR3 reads TGCGCCAGCAGCCTGGACAGGGGCCTAACGAACACTGAAGCTTTCTTT.

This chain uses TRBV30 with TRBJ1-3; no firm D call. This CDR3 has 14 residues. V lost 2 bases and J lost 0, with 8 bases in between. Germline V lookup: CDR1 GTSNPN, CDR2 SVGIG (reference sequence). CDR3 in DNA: TGTGCCTGGAGTATCGGCCTCTCTGGAAACACCATATATTTT. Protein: CAWSIGLSGNTIYF.

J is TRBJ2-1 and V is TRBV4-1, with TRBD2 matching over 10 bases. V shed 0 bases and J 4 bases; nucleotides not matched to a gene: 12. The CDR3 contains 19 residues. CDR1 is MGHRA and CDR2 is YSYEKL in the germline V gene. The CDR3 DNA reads TGCGCCAGCAGCCAAGAAGGTTTGAGCGGGAGGGCAGAATACAATGAGCAGTTCTTC. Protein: CASSQEGLSGRAEYNEQFF.

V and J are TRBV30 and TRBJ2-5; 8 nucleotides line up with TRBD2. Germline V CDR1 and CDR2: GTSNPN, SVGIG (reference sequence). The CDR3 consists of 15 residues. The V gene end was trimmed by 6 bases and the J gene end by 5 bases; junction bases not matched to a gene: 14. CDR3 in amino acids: CACPPRGGRIETQYF. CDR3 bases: TGTGCCTGCCCCCCCCGGGGCGGGAGGATCGAGACCCAGTACTTC.

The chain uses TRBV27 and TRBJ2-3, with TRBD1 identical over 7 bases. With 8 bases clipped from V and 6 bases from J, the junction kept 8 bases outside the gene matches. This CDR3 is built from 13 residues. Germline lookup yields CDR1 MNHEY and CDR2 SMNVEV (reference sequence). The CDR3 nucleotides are TGTGCCAGCCAGGGGGTAGTCCCGGATACGCAGTATTTT. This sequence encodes CASQGVVPDTQYF.

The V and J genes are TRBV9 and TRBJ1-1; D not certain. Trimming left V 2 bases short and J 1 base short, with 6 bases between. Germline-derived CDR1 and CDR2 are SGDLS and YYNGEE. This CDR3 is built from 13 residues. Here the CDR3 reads CASSVTTNTEAFF. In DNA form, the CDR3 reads TGTGCCAGCAGCGTTACGACGAACACTGAAGCTTTCTTT.

The CDR3 sequence: CASSSPGQGSYEQYF. The DNA for the CDR3 is TGTGCCAGCAGTAGTCCGGGACAGGGTAGTTACGAGCAGTACTTC. The V gene is TRBV6-5, the J gene TRBJ2-7; 9 bases fit TRBD1. Germline CDR1 MNHEY, CDR2 SVGAGI. V lost 5 bases to trimming and J lost 4 bases; unmatched junction nucleotides: 9. The CDR3 loop spans 15 amino acids.

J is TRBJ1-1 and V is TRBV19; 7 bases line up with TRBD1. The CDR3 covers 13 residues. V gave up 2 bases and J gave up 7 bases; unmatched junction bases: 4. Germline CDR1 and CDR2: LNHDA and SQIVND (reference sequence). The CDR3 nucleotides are TGTGCCAGTAGTATATCTACAGGGGTTGAAGCTTTCTTT. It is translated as CASSISTGVEAFF.

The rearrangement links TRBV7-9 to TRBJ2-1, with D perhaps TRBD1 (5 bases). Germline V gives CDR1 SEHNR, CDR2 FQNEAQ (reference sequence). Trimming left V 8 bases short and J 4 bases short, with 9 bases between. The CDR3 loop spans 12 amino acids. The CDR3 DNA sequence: TGTGCCAGCGGAAAGGGGTACAATGAGCAGTTCTTC. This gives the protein CASGKGYNEQFF.

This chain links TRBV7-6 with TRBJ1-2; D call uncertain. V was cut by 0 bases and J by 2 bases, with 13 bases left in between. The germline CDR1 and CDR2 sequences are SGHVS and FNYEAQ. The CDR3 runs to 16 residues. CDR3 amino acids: CASSLAANRLNYGYTF. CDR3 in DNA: TGTGCCAGCAGCTTAGCGGCAAATCGCCTAAACTATGGCTACACCTTC.

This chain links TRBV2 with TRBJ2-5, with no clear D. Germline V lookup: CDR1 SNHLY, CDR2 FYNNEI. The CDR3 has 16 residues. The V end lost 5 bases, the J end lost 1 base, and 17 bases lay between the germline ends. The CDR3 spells CASSKGTAVSQETQYF. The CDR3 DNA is TGTGCCAGCAGTAAAGGAACGGCTGTGAGCCAAGAGACCCAGTACTTC.

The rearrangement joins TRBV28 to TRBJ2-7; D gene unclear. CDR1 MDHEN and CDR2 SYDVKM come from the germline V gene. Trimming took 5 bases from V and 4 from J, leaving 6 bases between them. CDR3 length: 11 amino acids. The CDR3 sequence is CASSARYEQYF. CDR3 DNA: TGTGCCAGCAGTGCGAGATACGAGCAGTACTTC.

The CDR3 is CASSSVRVSHEQFF. In nucleotides, the CDR3 is TGTGCCAGCAGCAGCGTGCGGGTTAGCCATGAGCAGTTCTTC. The chain combines TRBV5-4 with TRBJ2-1; D is possibly TRBD2 (5 bases). CDR3 length equals 14 residues. Trimming pared 4 bases from V and 8 bases from J, leaving 16 bases between. CDR1 is SGHNT, CDR2 YYREEE, per germline (reference sequence).

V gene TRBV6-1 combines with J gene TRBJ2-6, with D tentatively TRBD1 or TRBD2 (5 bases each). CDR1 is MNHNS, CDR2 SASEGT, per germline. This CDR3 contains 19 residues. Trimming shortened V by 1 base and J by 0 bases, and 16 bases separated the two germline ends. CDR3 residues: CASSEVGDAMRSGANVLTF. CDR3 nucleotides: TGTGCCAGCAGTGAAGTGGGGGACGCGATGCGCTCTGGGGCCAACGTCCTGACTTTC.

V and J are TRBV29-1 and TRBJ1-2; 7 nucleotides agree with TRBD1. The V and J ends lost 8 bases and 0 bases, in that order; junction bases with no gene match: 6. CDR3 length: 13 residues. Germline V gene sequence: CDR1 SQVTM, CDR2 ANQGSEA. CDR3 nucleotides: TGCAGCTACCGGACAGGAACTAACTATGGCTACACCTTC. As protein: CSYRTGTNYGYTF.

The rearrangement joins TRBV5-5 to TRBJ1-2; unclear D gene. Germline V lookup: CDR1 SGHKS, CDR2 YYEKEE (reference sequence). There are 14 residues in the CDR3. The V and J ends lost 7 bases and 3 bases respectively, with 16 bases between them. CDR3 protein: CASLPDTPHYGYTF. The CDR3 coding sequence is TGTGCCAGCCTCCCAGATACTCCCCACTATGGCTACACCTTC.

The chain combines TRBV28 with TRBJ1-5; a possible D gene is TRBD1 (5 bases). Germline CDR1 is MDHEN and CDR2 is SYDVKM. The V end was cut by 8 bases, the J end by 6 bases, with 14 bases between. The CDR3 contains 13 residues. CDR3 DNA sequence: TGTGCCAGCTCCCCTGGGGGGGGTCAGCCCCAGCATTTT. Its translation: CASSPGGGQPQHF.

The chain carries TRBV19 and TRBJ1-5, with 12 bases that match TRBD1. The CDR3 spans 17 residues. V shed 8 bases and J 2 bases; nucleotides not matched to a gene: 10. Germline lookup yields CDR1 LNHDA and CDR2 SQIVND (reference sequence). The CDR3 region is CASPLRDRGPRNQPQHF. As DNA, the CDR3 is TGTGCCAGTCCCCTCCGGGACAGGGGGCCTCGCAATCAGCCCCAGCATTTT.

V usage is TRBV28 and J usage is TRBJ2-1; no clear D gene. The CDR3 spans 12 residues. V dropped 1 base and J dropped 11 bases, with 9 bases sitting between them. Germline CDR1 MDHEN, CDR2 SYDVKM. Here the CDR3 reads CASSLYLRKQFF. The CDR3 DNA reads TGTGCCAGCAGTTTATATTTGCGGAAGCAGTTCTTC.

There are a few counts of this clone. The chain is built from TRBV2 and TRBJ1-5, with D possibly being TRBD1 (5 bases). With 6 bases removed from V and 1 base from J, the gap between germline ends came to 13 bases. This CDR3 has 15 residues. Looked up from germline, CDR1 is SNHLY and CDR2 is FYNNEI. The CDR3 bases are TGTGCCAGCAGACCAACCGGGACCAGCAATCAGCCCCAGCATTTT. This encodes CASRPTGTSNQPQHF.

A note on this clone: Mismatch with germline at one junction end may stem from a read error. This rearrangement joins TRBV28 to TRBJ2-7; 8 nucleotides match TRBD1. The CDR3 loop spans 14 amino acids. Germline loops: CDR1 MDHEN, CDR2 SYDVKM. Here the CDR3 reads CASRPGTGLPGWNF. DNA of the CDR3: TGTGCCAGCAGGCCCGGGACAGGCCTCCCTGGGTGGAACTTC.

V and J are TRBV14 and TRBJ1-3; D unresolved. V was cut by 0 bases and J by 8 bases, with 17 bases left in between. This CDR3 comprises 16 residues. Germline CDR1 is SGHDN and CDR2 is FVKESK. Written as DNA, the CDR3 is TGTGCCAGCAGCCAAGATTCGCCGAGCGGGGTCGACACCATATATTTT. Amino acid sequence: CASSQDSPSGVDTIYF.